This is a list of T cell receptor beta chains from one sample in a study of blood T cell repertoires in COVID-19. Profiling relied on immunoSEQ multiplex PCR, and the TCRdb table lists in-frame clones only, not all of them. Of 6,500 to 9,500 clones listed, 84% were seen once; the top ten hold 32%. Input material: peripheral blood. Source of these receptors: a human donor in a cohort sampled during active COVID-19. Each CDR3 is given with its conserved first and last residue. A D gene is named only where the DNA matches it firmly. The size of a clone is reported for some rows only, either as once, few or many, or as a class for expanded clones.

J: TRBJ2-5; size: few; length: 16; V: TRBV6-1; D: TRBD2; CDR3: CASSVLAGGPQETQYF; DNA: TGTGCCAGCAGTGTACTAGCGGGGGGTCCCCAAGAGACCCAGTACTTC
J: TRBJ2-7; size: few; length: 14; V: TRBV7-2; D: TRBD2; CDR3: CASSPERGGLVQYF; DNA: TGTGCCAGCAGCCCCGAGCGGGGGGGCTTGGTGCAGTACTTC
J: TRBJ2-1; size: .; length: 14; V: TRBV27; D: TRBD2; CDR3: CATGGLAGVHEQFF; DNA: TGTGCCACGGGGGGACTAGCGGGAGTCCATGAGCAGTTCTTC
J: TRBJ2-1; size: .; length: 16; V: TRBV4-1; D: TRBD1; CDR3: CASSQLPRDRGNEQFF; DNA: TGCGCCAGCAGCCAACTCCCCCGGGACAGGGGAAATGAGCAGTTCTTC
J: TRBJ2-7; size: .; length: 13; V: TRBV12-3/TRBV12-4; D: TRBD1; CDR3: CASADRGRYEQYF; DNA: TGTGCCAGCGCGGACAGGGGGCGGTACGAGCAGTACTTC
J: TRBJ2-3; size: .; length: 15; V: TRBV6-2/TRBV6-3; D: TRBD2; CDR3: CASSSGLADTDTQYF; DNA: TGTGCCAGCAGTTCCGGACTAGCGGACACAGATACGCAGTATTTT
J: TRBJ2-7; size: .; length: 13; V: TRBV19; D: TRBD2; CDR3: CASSTGGGIEQYF; DNA: TGTGCCAGTAGTACCGGGGGGGGAATCGAGCAGTACTTC
J: TRBJ1-2; size: .; length: 14; V: TRBV11-2; D: TRBD1; CDR3: CASSLDRDRNGYTF; DNA: TGTGCCAGCAGCTTAGATAGGGACAGGAATGGCTACACCTTC
J: TRBJ1-6; size: .; length: 16; V: TRBV7-9; D: TRBD1; CDR3: CASSDGQGFYNSPLHF; DNA: TGTGCCAGCAGCGACGGACAGGGGTTCTATAATTCACCCCTCCACTTT
J: TRBJ2-3; size: .; length: 15; V: TRBV19; D: TRBD2; CDR3: CASSTGWREGNTQYF; DNA: TGTGCCAGTAGTACCGGCTGGCGGGAGGGGAATACGCAGTATTTT
J: TRBJ2-1; size: .; length: 15; V: TRBV5-1; D: TRBD1; CDR3: CASSLSGTGLNEQFF; DNA: TGCGCCAGCAGCTTGTCTGGGACAGGGCTGAATGAGCAGTTCTTC
J: TRBJ2-2; size: .; length: 18; V: TRBV11-2; D: TRBD2; CDR3: CASSSPGLAGANTGELFF; DNA: TGTGCCAGCAGCTCTCCGGGACTAGCGGGGGCGAACACCGGGGAGCTGTTTTTT
J: TRBJ2-3; size: .; length: 16; V: TRBV7-2; D: TRBD2; CDR3: CASSTSSGGATDTQYF; DNA: TGTGCCAGCAGCACCTCTAGCGGGGGGGCCACAGATACGCAGTATTTT
J: TRBJ2-3; size: once; length: 16; V: TRBV5-4; D: TRBD1; CDR3: CASSLAGQGRADTQYF; DNA: TGTGCCAGCAGCTTGGCCGGACAGGGTAGGGCAGATACGCAGTATTTT
J: TRBJ1-6; size: .; length: 15; V: TRBV27; D: TRBD1; CDR3: CASSLGTGRDSPLHF; DNA: TGTGCCAGCAGTTTAGGGACAGGGAGGGATTCACCCCTCCACTTT
J: TRBJ2-1; size: once; length: 17; V: TRBV4-3; D: TRBD1; CDR3: CASSQDLTGGIYNEQFF; DNA: TGCGCCAGCAGCCAAGACCTGACAGGGGGCATTTACAATGAGCAGTTCTTC
J: TRBJ2-7; size: .; length: 20; V: TRBV6-2/TRBV6-3; D: TRBD1; CDR3: CASSYPQGDARDSLWSEQYF; DNA: TGTGCCAGCAGTTACCCGCAGGGGGACGCCCGCGACTCTCTGTGGAGCGAGCAGTACTTC
J: TRBJ2-2; size: .; length: 12; V: TRBV12-3/TRBV12-4; D: .; CDR3: CASSPDSGELFF; DNA: TGTGCCAGCAGTCCGGACAGCGGGGAGCTGTTTTTT
J: TRBJ1-2; size: .; length: 15; V: TRBV9; D: TRBD1; CDR3: CASSVVPSGTDGYTF; DNA: TGTGCCAGCAGCGTAGTTCCCTCAGGGACAGATGGCTACACCTTC
J: TRBJ1-2; size: .; length: 15; V: TRBV4-3; D: TRBD1; CDR3: CASSQETGWVYGYTF; DNA: TGCGCCAGCAGCCAAGAGACAGGGTGGGTCTATGGCTACACCTTC
J: TRBJ2-3; size: .; length: 16; V: TRBV7-2; D: TRBD1; CDR3: CASSLVSGGGTDTQYF; DNA: TGTGCCAGCAGCTTAGTTTCAGGGGGTGGCACAGATACGCAGTATTTT
J: TRBJ1-5; size: once; length: 15; V: TRBV19; D: .; CDR3: CASSIGNTNNQPQHF; DNA: TGTGCCAGTAGTATTGGCAACACCAACAATCAGCCCCAGCATTTT
J: TRBJ2-5; size: .; length: 16; V: TRBV18; D: TRBD2; CDR3: CASSPSASGGAATQYF; DNA: TGTGCCAGCTCACCCTCGGCTAGCGGGGGGGCCGCGACCCAGTACTTC
J: TRBJ1-3; size: few; length: 13; V: TRBV15; D: .; CDR3: CATSRVSGNTIYF; DNA: TGTGCCACCAGCAGAGTGAGTGGAAACACCATATATTTT
J: TRBJ2-3; size: .; length: 14; V: TRBV19; D: .; CDR3: CASSIGLDPDTQYF; DNA: TGTGCCAGTAGTATCGGGTTAGATCCAGATACGCAGTATTTT
J: TRBJ2-1; size: once; length: 14; V: TRBV7-2; D: TRBD2; CDR3: CASSLKRLASEQFF; DNA: TGTGCCAGCAGCTTAAAGAGACTAGCATCTGAGCAGTTCTTC
J: TRBJ2-7; size: .; length: 14; V: TRBV18; D: TRBD1; CDR3: CASSPTGARGEQYF; DNA: TGTGCCAGCTCACCCACAGGGGCCCGGGGCGAGCAGTACTTC
J: TRBJ2-5; size: .; length: 12; V: TRBV19; D: TRBD1; CDR3: CASSSQGSTQYF; DNA: TGTGCCAGTAGCTCACAGGGGTCGACCCAGTACTTC
J: TRBJ2-5; size: .; length: 16; V: TRBV18; D: .; CDR3: CASSQSTVHGKETQYF; DNA: TGTGCCAGCTCACAATCGACAGTTCATGGCAAAGAGACCCAGTACTTC
J: TRBJ1-3; size: .; length: 14; V: TRBV27; D: .; CDR3: CASARQISGNTIYF; DNA: TGTGCCAGCGCGAGGCAGATCTCTGGAAACACCATATATTTT
J: TRBJ1-1; size: .; length: 12; V: TRBV30; D: TRBD1; CDR3: CARQGAGTEAFF; DNA: TGTGCCCGACAGGGGGCAGGCACTGAAGCTTTCTTT
J: TRBJ1-5; size: .; length: 15; V: TRBV7-2; D: .; CDR3: CASSHAINSNQPQHF; DNA: TGTGCCAGCAGCCACGCGATAAATAGCAATCAGCCCCAGCATTTT
J: TRBJ1-6; size: .; length: 14; V: TRBV2; D: TRBD1; CDR3: CASSERGRNSPLHF; DNA: TGTGCCAGCAGTGAAAGGGGGCGAAATTCACCCCTCCACTTT
J: TRBJ1-1; size: once; length: 17; V: TRBV19; D: TRBD1; CDR3: CASSNRQGQPLGTEAFF; DNA: TGTGCCAGTAGTAACCGACAGGGCCAACCTCTGGGTACTGAAGCTTTCTTT
J: TRBJ1-6; size: few; length: 16; V: TRBV4-2; D: TRBD1; CDR3: CASSPGTGGGSSPLHF; DNA: TGTGCCAGCAGCCCCGGGACAGGGGGAGGGAGTTCACCCCTCCACTTT
J: TRBJ2-7; size: .; length: 14; V: TRBV5-1; D: .; CDR3: CASSLATGPYEQYF; DNA: TGCGCCAGCAGCTTGGCCACAGGGCCCTACGAGCAGTACTTC
J: TRBJ2-4; size: .; length: 14; V: TRBV27; D: TRBD1; CDR3: CASSSPGGEDIQYF; DNA: TGTGCCAGCAGTTCGCCAGGGGGCGAGGACATTCAGTACTTC
J: TRBJ2-2; size: .; length: 16; V: TRBV5-1; D: TRBD2; CDR3: CASKLAGGPGAGELFF; DNA: TGCGCCAGCAAACTAGCGGGAGGGCCTGGCGCCGGGGAGCTGTTTTTT
J: TRBJ2-2; size: .; length: 13; V: TRBV19; D: .; CDR3: CASSIDRNGELFF; DNA: TGTGCCAGTAGTATAGATAGAAACGGGGAGCTGTTTTTT
J: TRBJ2-1; size: few; length: 15; V: TRBV10-1; D: TRBD2; CDR3: CASSEGASGRNEQFF; DNA: TGCGCCAGCAGTGAGGGCGCTAGCGGGAGGAATGAGCAGTTCTTC
J: TRBJ2-1; size: .; length: 15; V: TRBV7-2; D: .; CDR3: CASSLGGSVYNEQFF; DNA: TGTGCCAGCAGCTTAGGAGGGTCAGTTTACAATGAGCAGTTCTTC
J: TRBJ1-1; size: .; length: 17; V: TRBV5-1; D: TRBD1; CDR3: CASSPGTGGGRGTEAFF; DNA: TGCGCCAGCAGCCCCGGGACAGGGGGCGGCCGGGGCACTGAAGCTTTCTTT
J: TRBJ1-2; size: .; length: 16; V: TRBV24-1; D: .; CDR3: CATSDSGRTTNYGYTF; DNA: TGTGCCACCAGTGATTCGGGACGGACTACTAACTATGGCTACACCTTC
J: TRBJ2-3; size: few; length: 15; V: TRBV10-3; D: .; CDR3: CAISEPGQITDTQYF; DNA: TGTGCCATCAGTGAGCCCGGACAGATCACAGATACGCAGTATTTT
J: TRBJ1-2; size: once; length: 13; V: TRBV9; D: .; CDR3: CASSVGGGYGYTF; DNA: TGTGCCAGCAGCGTAGGAGGGGGCTATGGCTACACCTTC
J: TRBJ2-7; size: .; length: 15; V: TRBV4-3; D: .; CDR3: CASSQGAGAPYEQYF; DNA: TGCGCCAGCAGCCAAGGGGCGGGGGCTCCCTACGAGCAGTACTTC
J: TRBJ1-5; size: .; length: 13; V: TRBV27; D: .; CDR3: CASSSDGVMPQHF; DNA: TGTGCCAGCAGTTCCGACGGGGTGATGCCCCAGCATTTT
J: TRBJ1-5; size: .; length: 15; V: TRBV3-1/TRBV3-2; D: .; CDR3: CASSQDYRVAQPQHF; DNA: TGTGCCAGCAGCCAAGATTACAGGGTCGCTCAGCCCCAGCATTTT
J: TRBJ1-1; size: few; length: 14; V: TRBV4-3; D: .; CDR3: CASSPEAGNTEAFF; DNA: TGCGCCAGCAGCCCGGAGGCAGGGAACACTGAAGCTTTCTTT
J: TRBJ2-2; size: .; length: 14; V: TRBV27; D: .; CDR3: CASRREQDTGELFF; DNA: TGTGCCAGCCGTCGGGAGCAGGACACCGGGGAGCTGTTTTTT
J: TRBJ2-5; size: few; length: 11; V: TRBV20-1; D: .; CDR3: CSARLRETQYF; DNA: TGCAGTGCGAGACTGAGGGAGACCCAGTACTTC
J: TRBJ1-5; size: .; length: 13; V: TRBV2; D: .; CDR3: CASSKQGPQPQHF; DNA: TGTGCCAGCAGTAAACAGGGTCCTCAGCCCCAGCATTTT
J: TRBJ2-1; size: .; length: 15; V: TRBV7-2; D: TRBD1; CDR3: CASSLQGQGLDEQFF; DNA: TGTGCCAGCAGCCTACAGGGACAGGGTTTGGATGAGCAGTTCTTC